This entry concerns a single T cell receptor beta chain. Germline is not matched at one junction end, which may reflect a read error. This record comes from a study of tumor-infiltrating lymphocytes in primary liver carcinoma. Total RNA and DNA came together from around 18-30 mg of bulk tissue without cell sorting. The proportion of viable tumor cells exceeded 85% in every tumor sample. A primer in the constant region served to generate TCR beta cDNA from roughly 520 ng of total RNA. Modified slightly, ARM-PCR produced TCR beta libraries over three nested multiplex PCR rounds. Investigators reported that the first two PCR rounds, at approximately 11 cycles each, used TRBV1-TRBV30 forward primers with a C-beta reverse primer. Each CDR3 protein gets one entry after TCRdb re-called the multiplex PCR reads with MiXCR. Of more than 85,000 distinct CDR3 sequences in the sample, about four fifths are singletons; the top ten hold approximately 20%.

The CDR3 consists of 18 residues. CDR1 and CDR2 (germline): LGHNA, YNFKEQ. The TCR sequence derives from a man between 35 and 55 years old with primary liver carcinoma and hepatitis B virus infection. This sequence joins TRBV4-2 and TRBJ2-5; 8 bases agree with TRBD2. Sequenced: liver tumor tissue from sampling region 3. Documented subset: tumor region T3, left-lateral pole. This CDR3 reads CVSSLTTNGRAGPETQYF. The CDR3 DNA reads TGTGTCAGCAGCCTAACGACTAACGGGAGGGCCGGCCCGGAGACCCAGTACTTC.